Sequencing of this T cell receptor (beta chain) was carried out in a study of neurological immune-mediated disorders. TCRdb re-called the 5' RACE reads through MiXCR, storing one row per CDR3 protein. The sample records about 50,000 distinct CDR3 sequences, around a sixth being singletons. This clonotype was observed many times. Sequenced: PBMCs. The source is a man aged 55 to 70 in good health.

The CDR3 DNA reads TGTGCCAGCAGTTCCCCTAGACAGGGGGGATCCCCCTACAATGAGCAGTTCTTC. The encoded protein is CASSSPRQGGSPYNEQFF. This chain joins TRBV6-6 and TRBJ2-1; 9 nucleotides agree with TRBD1. The ends lost 4 bases at V and 2 bases at J; junction bases unmatched: 12. This CDR3 comprises 18 residues. Germline V gene lookup returns CDR1 MNHNY and CDR2 SVGAGI (reference sequence).